The 8 T cell receptor beta chains presented below share a single source sample, sequenced in a study of post-analysis software for immune sequencing data. cDNA libraries for TCR beta contained unique molecular identifiers. Using its own MiXCR run on the PCR reads, TCRdb lists one record per CDR3 protein. The sample yields approximately 730,000 distinct CDR3 sequences, around 27% seen once. Study findings and constraints: TRBV5-6, TRBV5-1 and TRBV20-1 belonged to a set of roughly 5 TRBV segments that were more frequent in patients than controls.

No antigens are known for them. The sequenced sample consisted of blood. These receptors originate from a girl aged 10 to 17 with multiple sclerosis.

The rearrangement uses TRBV5-6 and TRBJ2-3; D possibly corresponds to TRBD2 (6 bases). V was shortened by 7 bases and J by 5 bases, with 17 bases between the two germline ends. The CDR3 spans 14 residues. Germline V gene lookup returns CDR1 SGHDT and CDR2 YYEEEE. The CDR3 sequence is CASGGAGRIDTQYF. The CDR3 nucleotides are TGTGCCAGCGGCGGGGCGGGACGCATAGATACGCAGTATTTT.

CDR3 DNA sequence: TGTGCCAGCAGTTCCCTCACGTGGGGCTACACCTTC. It yields the protein CASSSLTWGYTF. The chain has TRBV28 and TRBJ1-2; no reliable D call. CDR3 length equals 12 residues. Germline CDR1 MDHEN, CDR2 SYDVKM. Between the trimmed V and J ends, which lost 4 bases and 8 bases, there was a span of 11 bases.

This clonotype was observed once. The V and J genes are TRBV6-1 and TRBJ2-5; 8 nucleotides line up with TRBD1. With the DNA end fitting TRBJ2-7 better, the J assignment may be wrong. Germline V gene data show CDR1 as MNHNS and CDR2 as SASEGT. This CDR3 spans 14 amino acids. CDR3 loop: CASSGRTGYYEQYF. CDR3 bases: TGTGCCAGCAGTGGACGGACAGGGTACTACGAGCAGTACTTC.

The chain uses TRBV12-3 or TRBV12-4 and TRBJ2-1; 10 nucleotides agree with TRBD2. The CDR3 totals 15 residues. The ends lost 6 bases at V and 9 bases at J; junction bases unmatched: 11. CDR3 DNA sequence: TGTGCCAGCAGGGTGGGGCTAGCGGGAGTCAGTGAGCAGTTCTTC. This translates into CASRVGLAGVSEQFF.

In this sample, this clonotype turned up once. One junction end does not reproduce the germline sequence, and a read error may be involved. V gene TRBV11-2 combines with J gene TRBJ2-6; weak D call: TRBD1 (5 bases). The CDR3 loop spans 16 amino acids. In germline, CDR1 is SGHAT, CDR2 FQNNGV. CDR3: CASSLVRTSGANVRTF. CDR3 sequence (DNA): TGTGCCAGCAGCTTAGTAAGGACCTCTGGGGCCAACGTCCGGACTTTC.

This clonotype was seen more than once but under ten times. V is TRBV12-3 or TRBV12-4 and J is TRBJ2-5, with 11 positions matching TRBD2. Trimming took 6 bases from V and 3 from J; bases not matched to a gene: 9. The CDR3 length is 16 residues. DNA of the CDR3: TGTGCCAGCAGACATTATATAGCGGGGGGGGAAGAGACCCAGTACTTC. Its protein is CASRHYIAGGEETQYF.

This clonotype has more than one count but fewer than ten. V gene TRBV28 combines with J gene TRBJ2-5; D is undetermined. CDR1 and CDR2 from the germline V gene are MDHEN and SYDVKM. The V and J ends lost 2 bases and 5 bases respectively, with 12 bases between them. The CDR3 runs 14 residues. CDR3 DNA sequence: TGTGCCAGCAGTTTAATAGGGATGGGGGAGACCCAGTACTTC. It is translated as CASSLIGMGETQYF.

This clonotype has a handful of counts. J is TRBJ2-5 and V is TRBV4-3, with a tentative D call TRBD1 (5 bases). Trimming cost V 1 base and J 2 bases, with 14 bases left between them. The CDR3 is 16 residues long. Germline V CDR1 and CDR2: LGHNA, YSLEER. The CDR3 bases are TGCGCCAGCAGCCAAGGCCAGGGCCCGAAACAAGAGACCCAGTACTTC. Its protein is CASSQGQGPKQETQYF.